Reported below is one T cell receptor beta chain. Its antigen is undetermined. This entry comes from a study of shared clonotypes between healthy human individuals. General study points: In the sorted subsets, rarefaction showed sequencing was incomplete despite large depth. Some clonotypes were shared by all four sorted-subset donors, while others were not shared. The non-shared ones had lower generation probabilities than the shared ones.

As defined, naive CD8 cells were CD45RO-negative and positively selected for CCR7, with terminally differentiated effector memory CD45RA+ cells excluded. Data came from immunoSEQ multiplex PCR; TCRdb stores just in-frame clones and leaves some out. The sample consists of millions of clones, 85% to 95% of them appearing once. There are 18 residues in the CDR3. The V gene end was trimmed by 4 bases and the J gene end by 0 bases; junction bases not matched to a gene: 12. From germline, CDR1 is SEHNR and CDR2 FQNEAQ (reference sequence). The source material was naive CD8+ T cells sorted from blood. The receptor was isolated from a man younger than 35 in good health. V gene TRBV7-9 combines with J gene TRBJ2-4, with 7 bases that match TRBD1. In DNA form, the CDR3 reads TGTGCCAGCAGCTCAAGTACGGGGACAGATTTAGCCAAAAACATTCAGTACTTC. Its protein is CASSSSTGTDLAKNIQYF.